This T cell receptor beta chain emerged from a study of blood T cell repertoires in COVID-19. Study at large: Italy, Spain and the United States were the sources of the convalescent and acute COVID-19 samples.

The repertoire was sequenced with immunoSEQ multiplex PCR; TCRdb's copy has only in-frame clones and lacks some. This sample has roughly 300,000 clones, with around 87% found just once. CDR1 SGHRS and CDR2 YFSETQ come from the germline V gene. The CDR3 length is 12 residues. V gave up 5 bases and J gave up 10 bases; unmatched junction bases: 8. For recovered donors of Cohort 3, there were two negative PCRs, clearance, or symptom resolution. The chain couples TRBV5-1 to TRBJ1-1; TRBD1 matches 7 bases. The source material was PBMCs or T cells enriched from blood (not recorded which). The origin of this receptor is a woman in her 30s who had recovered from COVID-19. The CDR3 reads CASSPEGARAFF. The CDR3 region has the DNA TGCGCCAGCAGTCCGGAGGGGGCCCGAGCTTTCTTT.